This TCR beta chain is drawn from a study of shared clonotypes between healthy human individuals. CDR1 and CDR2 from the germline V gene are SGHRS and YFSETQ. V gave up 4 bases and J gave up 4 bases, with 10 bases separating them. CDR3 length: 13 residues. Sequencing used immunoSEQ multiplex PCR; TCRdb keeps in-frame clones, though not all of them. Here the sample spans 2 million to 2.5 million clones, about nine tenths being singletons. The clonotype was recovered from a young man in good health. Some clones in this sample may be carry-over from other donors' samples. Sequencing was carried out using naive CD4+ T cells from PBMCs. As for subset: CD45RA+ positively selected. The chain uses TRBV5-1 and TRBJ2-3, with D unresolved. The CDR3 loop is CASSPTSPDTQYF. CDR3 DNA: TGCGCCAGCAGCCCGACGTCCCCAGATACGCAGTATTTT.